The 18 T cell receptor beta chains below come from one sample, sequenced in a study of cytomegalovirus exposure and HLA in healthy donors. The PCR was carried out with 60 Vbeta primers and 13 Jbeta primers. Produced via immunoSEQ multiplex PCR; TCRdb's table is partial and in-frame only. The sample records approximately 150,000 clones, over 75% being singletons. The material sequenced was PBMCs. These receptor sequences come from a male donor in good health and CMV-seronegative.

The V gene is TRBV4-1, the J gene TRBJ1-5; D not certain. In germline, CDR1 is MGHRA, CDR2 YSYEKL. The CDR3 has 14 amino acids. Trimming left V 5 bases short and J 7 bases short, with 15 bases between. The DNA for the CDR3 is TGCGCCAGCAGCGCAAATCGTTGGGAGCAGCCCCAGCATTTT. Translation gives CASSANRWEQPQHF.

The V gene is TRBV11-3, the J gene TRBJ2-1; 12 bases agree with TRBD2. CDR3 length: 16 amino acids. Germline assignment: CDR1 SGHNT and CDR2 YENEEA. V gave up 4 bases and J gave up 8 bases; unmatched junction bases: 9. DNA of the CDR3: TGTGCCAGCAGCTCCGAACTAGCGGGAGGAAGGGATGAGCAGTTCTTC. It encodes CASSSELAGGRDEQFF.

The rearrangement uses TRBV5-1 and TRBJ2-1; 7 bases align to TRBD2. Trimming removed 3 bases from V and 5 bases from J; junction bases left unmatched: 8. CDR1 and CDR2 from the germline V gene are SGHRS and YFSETQ. CDR3 size: 15 residues. CDR3 amino acids: CASSYLGLGNNEQFF. The CDR3 DNA sequence: TGCGCCAGCAGCTACCTAGGACTAGGTAACAATGAGCAGTTCTTC. The full variable domain, rest sourced from reference TRBV5-1 and TRBJ2-1, is KAGVTQTPRYLIKTRGQQVTLSCSPISGHRSVSWYQQTPGQGLQFLFEYFSETQRNKGNFPGRFSGRQFSNSRSEMNVSTLELGDSALYLCASSYLGLGNNEQFFGPGTRLTVL.

This rearrangement joins TRBV27 to TRBJ2-7, with D possibly matching TRBD1 (5 bases). Germline assignment: CDR1 MNHEY and CDR2 SMNVEV (reference sequence). The V gene lost 3 bases and the J gene lost 4 bases, with 13 bases spanning the gap. This CDR3 has 14 amino acids. The DNA of the CDR3 is TGTGCCAGCAGTTTCGGCAGGGCGTTTTACGAGCAGTACTTC. As protein: CASSFGRAFYEQYF.

The chain carries TRBV9 and TRBJ2-7; the match to TRBD1 covers 8 bases. The CDR3 length is 16 residues. The V segment lost 0 bases and the J segment 5 bases; nucleotides outside the gene matches: 10. Looked up from germline, CDR1 is SGDLS and CDR2 is YYNGEE. CDR3 DNA: TGTGCCAGCAGCGTAGGAACGGCAGGGGGCTTCGACGAGCAGTACTTC. It is translated as CASSVGTAGGFDEQYF.

This CDR3 reads CASSFRGPNEKLFF. DNA for the CDR3: TGTGCCAGCAGCTTTAGGGGTCCTAATGAAAAACTGTTTTTT. This rearrangement joins TRBV7-9 to TRBJ1-4; perhaps TRBD1 as D (5 bases). Trimming took 3 bases from V and 3 from J, leaving 8 bases between them. Germline V lookup: CDR1 SEHNR, CDR2 FQNEAQ (reference sequence). The CDR3 runs 14 residues.

The gene calls are TRBV30 and TRBJ1-5, with D maybe TRBD1 (6 bases). The CDR3 is 14 residues long. Germline loops: CDR1 GTSNPN, CDR2 SVGIG (reference sequence). Trimming removed 0 bases at V and 6 bases at J, with 12 bases between. CDR3: CAWSVGLGGQPQHF. The CDR3 DNA reads as TGTGCCTGGAGTGTAGGCTTAGGGGGTCAGCCCCAGCATTTT.

The chain uses TRBV5-1 and TRBJ2-5; 7 bases match TRBD2. CDR3 length: 16 amino acids. Germline lookup yields CDR1 SGHRS and CDR2 YFSETQ. J was trimmed by 5 bases and V by 4 bases; bases with no gene match: 14. CDR3 bases: TGCGCCAGCAGCCGGGCCGGGGAGGGGCTGAGGGAGACCCAGTACTTC. It yields the protein CASSRAGEGLRETQYF.

V gene TRBV30 combines with J gene TRBJ2-1; D gene unclear. The V end lost 3 bases, the J end lost 8 bases, and 11 bases lay between the germline ends. The germline gives CDR1 GTSNPN, CDR2 SVGIG (reference sequence). The CDR3 totals 12 residues. CDR3 amino acids: CAWSLGDHEQFF. The CDR3 bases are TGTGCCTGGAGCCTAGGCGACCATGAGCAGTTCTTC.

V and J are TRBV2 and TRBJ2-1, with 10 bases aligning to TRBD2. CDR3 length: 15 residues. Germline trimming cut 4 bases from V and 3 bases from J; bases unmatched to any gene: 3. The germline CDR1 and CDR2 sequences are SNHLY and FYNNEI. This CDR3 is CASSVAGGGYNEQFF. DNA for the CDR3: TGTGCCAGCAGTGTAGCGGGAGGCGGCTACAATGAGCAGTTCTTC. Supplemented by reference TRBV2 and TRBJ2-1, the full variable domain reads EPEVTQTPSHQVTQMGQEVILRCVPISNHLYFYWYRQILGQKVEFLVSFYNNEISEKSEIFDDQFSVERPDGSNFTLKIRSTKLEDSAMYFCASSVAGGGYNEQFFGPGTRLTVL.

The chain joins TRBV11-2 to TRBJ2-7, with a tentative D call TRBD1 (5 bases). Per the germline V gene, CDR1 is SGHAT and CDR2 is FQNNGV. The germline V and J ends were trimmed by 4 bases and 12 bases, with 16 bases remaining between them. This CDR3 comprises 12 residues. CDR3 DNA: TGTGCCAGCAGCTCCCCAGGGTGGGCCCGGTACTTC. As protein: CASSSPGWARYF.

V usage is TRBV18 and J usage is TRBJ1-1; no definite D call. Looked up from germline, CDR1 is KGHSH and CDR2 is LQKENI. Trimming removed 4 bases at V and 1 base at J, with 16 bases between. The CDR3 covers 16 residues. The CDR3 DNA is TGTGCCAGCTCACAGGGTATAAGAGGGCAGAACACTGAAGCTTTCTTT. As protein: CASSQGIRGQNTEAFF.

The chain carries TRBV27 and TRBJ1-1, with a tentative D call TRBD1 (6 bases). Per germline, CDR1 MNHEY and CDR2 SMNVEV (reference sequence). The CDR3 totals 14 residues. The V end lost 3 bases, the J end lost 2 bases, and 10 bases lay between the germline ends. CDR3 DNA sequence: TGTGCCAGCAGTTTTTCGACAGGTAACACTGAAGCTTTCTTT. The encoded protein is CASSFSTGNTEAFF.

The chain has TRBV7-2 and TRBJ2-7; tentatively, D is TRBD1 (5 bases). V was cut by 2 bases and J by 5 bases, with 10 bases left in between. The CDR3 has 13 residues. CDR1 and CDR2 (germline): SGHTA, FQGNSA. CDR3 DNA: TGTGCCAGCAGCTTACACAGGAATGACGAGCAGTACTTC. Protein: CASSLHRNDEQYF. The variable domain in full, completed from reference TRBV7-2 and TRBJ2-7, reads GAGVSQSPSNKVTEKGKDVELRCDPISGHTALYWYRQSLGQGLEFLIYFQGNSAPDKSGLPSDRFSAERTGGSVSTLTIQRTQQEDSAVYLCASSLHRNDEQYFGPGTRLTVT.

The chain uses TRBV27 and TRBJ2-1; 7 bases are a match to TRBD2. The V gene end was trimmed by 2 bases and the J gene end by 7 bases; junction bases not matched to a gene: 5. Germline values: CDR1 MNHEY, CDR2 SMNVEV (reference sequence). The CDR3 consists of 14 residues. CDR3 DNA sequence: TGTGCCAGCAGTTTAGGGGGGGGGAAGAATGAGCAGTTCTTC. Its protein is CASSLGGGKNEQFF.

This clone was detected only once. This chain's CDR3 is CASSPGVGWVRSTGELFF. As DNA, the CDR3 is TGTGCCAGCAGCCCCGGGGTAGGGTGGGTACGGTCCACCGGGGAGCTGTTTTTT. The genes are TRBV7-2 and TRBJ2-2; D may be TRBD2 (5 bases). The CDR3 covers 18 residues. V lost 5 bases, J lost 4 bases, and 23 bases lay in between. The germline CDR1 and CDR2 sequences are SGHTA and FQGNSA.

This clone was detected once. The chain has TRBV29-1 and TRBJ1-1; TRBD1 matches at 7 bases. The ends lost 4 bases at V and 0 bases at J; junction bases unmatched: 8. Germline-derived CDR1 and CDR2 are SQVTM and ANQGSEA. The CDR3 is 15 residues long. In nucleotides, the CDR3 is TGCAGCGTTGTAGACACAGGGGCGGTGAACACTGAAGCTTTCTTT. It translates to CSVVDTGAVNTEAFF.

V usage is TRBV30 and J usage is TRBJ2-5, with 13 bases fitting TRBD2. The CDR3 covers 16 residues. Losses at the gene ends were 5 bases for V and 3 bases for J; bases not matched to a gene: 9. CDR1 is GTSNPN and CDR2 is SVGIG in the germline V gene (reference sequence). Written as DNA, the CDR3 is TGTGCCTGGGCGGGACTAGCGGGGAGAAGTGAAGAGACCCAGTACTTC. It translates to CAWAGLAGRSEETQYF. Full variable domain (outside the CDR3, taken from reference TRBV30 and TRBJ2-5): SQTIHQWPATLVQPVGSPLSLECTVEGTSNPNLYWYRQAAGRGLQLLFYSVGIGQISSEVPQNLSASRPQDRQFILSSKKLLLSDSGFYLCAWAGLAGRSEETQYFGPGTRLLVL.